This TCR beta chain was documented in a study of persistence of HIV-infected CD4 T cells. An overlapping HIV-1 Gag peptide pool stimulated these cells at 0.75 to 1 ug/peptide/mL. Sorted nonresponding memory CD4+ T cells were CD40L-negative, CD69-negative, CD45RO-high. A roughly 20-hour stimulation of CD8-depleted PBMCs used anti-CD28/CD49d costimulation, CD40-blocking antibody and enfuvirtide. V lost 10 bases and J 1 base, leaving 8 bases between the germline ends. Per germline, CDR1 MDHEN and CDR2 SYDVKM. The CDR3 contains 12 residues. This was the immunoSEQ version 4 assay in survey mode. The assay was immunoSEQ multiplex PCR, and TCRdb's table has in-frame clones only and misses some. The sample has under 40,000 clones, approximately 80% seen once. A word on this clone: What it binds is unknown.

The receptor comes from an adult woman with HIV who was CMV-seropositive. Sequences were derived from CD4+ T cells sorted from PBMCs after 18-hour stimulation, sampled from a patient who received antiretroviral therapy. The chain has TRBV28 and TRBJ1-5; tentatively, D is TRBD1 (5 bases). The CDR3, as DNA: TGTGCCATTAGGGGAAGCAATCAGCCCCAGCATTTT. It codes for CAIRGSNQPQHF.